This TCR beta chain was captured by sequencing in a study of early T cells in non-severe SARS-CoV-2 infection. In this sample, this clonotype turned up many times. V lost 2 bases and J lost 7, with 9 bases in between. Germline V gene sequence: CDR1 LNHDA, CDR2 SQIVND (reference sequence). The CDR3 covers 13 residues. A single record per CDR3 protein comes from TCRdb applying MiXCR to the 5' RACE reads. The table shows tens of thousands of distinct CDR3 sequences, with about 5% occurring only once. The clonotype comes from an adult who was a healthcare worker with PCR-confirmed SARS-CoV-2 infection or an uninfected control (not recorded which). The V gene is TRBV19, the J gene TRBJ1-5; D is unclear. Sequencing input: whole blood. The CDR3 DNA follows: TGTGCCAGTAGTATAACCCTTGGGCAGCCCCAGCATTTT. It is translated as CASSITLGQPQHF.